The T cell receptor (beta chain) described here comes from a study of T-cell reconstitution after alpha-beta-depleted transplantation in children. The CDR3 totals 16 residues. Trimming shortened V by 8 bases and J by 5 bases, and 24 bases separated the two germline ends. Germline CDR1 SEHNR, CDR2 FQNEAQ (reference sequence). This clonotype has just one count. Unique molecular identifiers were built into the TCRbeta library. TCRdb called the PCR reads again in MiXCR, with one record for every CDR3 protein. The sample shows 250,000 to 400,000 distinct CDR3 sequences, about a quarter of them seen only once.

The TCR sequence derives from a male patient younger than 18 who had a stem cell transplant for acute lymphoblastic leukemia, so the T cells may come from the graft donor. The sequenced sample was PBMCs, mostly from graft donor cells, obtained 180 days after TCRalphabeta/CD19-depleted stem cell transplant. The chain recombines TRBV7-9 with TRBJ2-5; perhaps TRBD1 as D (6 bases). CDR3 in amino acids: CASDGGRTVATETQYF. CDR3 DNA sequence: TGTGCCAGCGATGGGGGCCGAACCGTGGCCACGGAGACCCAGTACTTC.